This T cell receptor beta chain was captured in a study of T cells expressing NK-cell markers. Study context: According to the study, TCR beta repertoires originated from sorted CD3+CD56+NKG2C+, CD3+CD56+NKG2C- and CD3+CD56-NKG2C+ T cells. The sequencing cohort of eight donors included seven HCMV-seropositive individuals and one seronegative individual.

Study-level findings and limits: Evidence did not settle whether expanded NKG2C+ T cell clones targeted HCMV. In several donors, dominant clonotypes made up roughly 25-60.1% of CD3+CD56-NKG2C+ cells.

By frequency, this clonotype is medium-sized (0.01 to 0.1%). Its antigen is undetermined. This CDR3 spans 15 amino acids. Germline assignment: CDR1 MDHEN and CDR2 SYDVKM. TCRdb reprocessed the 5' RACE reads, keeping one entry per CDR3 protein, no DNA. This sample contains 150,000 to 180,000 distinct CDR3 sequences. This chain joins TRBV28 and TRBJ2-1; TCRdb's D call, TRBD1, is unchecked because there is no DNA. The sequenced material came from blood T cells: a sorted CD56 or NKG2C T cell subset, CD4+ or CD8+ T cells, or bulk PBMC T cells (not recorded which). The receptor was derived from a woman in her forties or fifties in good health. The CDR3 region is CASSLRLGPDNEQFF.